This T cell receptor beta chain was found in a study of blood T cell repertoires in COVID-19. Assignment of participants to cohorts was predicated upon participant-reported clinical history. The authors' processing: Using reference gene primer amplification, nucleated cell counts were estimated. TCRdb's copy holds only in-frame clones and misses some; the assay was immunoSEQ multiplex PCR. D and trimming come from the DNA, and the V and J calls and clone size come from that table. The table has roughly 180,000 clones, about 84% seen once. This CDR3 is built from 14 residues. Trimming stripped 4 bases from V and 2 bases from J, with 12 bases between. Germline-derived CDR1 and CDR2 are GTSNPN and SVGIG (reference sequence).

The chain carries TRBV30 and TRBJ2-4; TRBD2 might be the D (5 bases). The clonotype comes from a woman aged 25-40 years who had recovered from COVID-19. Sequencing was carried out using PBMCs or T cells enriched from blood (not recorded which). The DNA of the CDR3 is TGTGCCTGGATCCGTGAGGGTCCCAAAAACATTCAGTACTTC. Its protein product is CAWIREGPKNIQYF.